Here is one T cell receptor (beta chain) with its context. The CDR3 is made up of 15 amino acids. Trimming pared 0 bases from V and 1 base from J, leaving 8 bases between. Looked up from germline, CDR1 is SGHRS and CDR2 is YFSETQ. This table comes from immunoSEQ multiplex PCR, and its TCRdb copy is limited to in-frame clones, with some not included. The sample includes about 61,000 clones, 75% to 90% seen only once; the top ten take 0.8% to 0.9%. This sample is part of a study of T cell changes during pregnancy in multiple sclerosis. This chain uses TRBV5-1 with TRBJ2-1; weak D call: TRBD1 (6 bases). The sample was peripheral blood, taken in the first trimester of pregnancy. The clonotype was recovered from a female donor in good health, enrolled as a control in a pregnancy study. The CDR3 is CASSLARGSYNEQFF. CDR3 nucleotides: TGCGCCAGCAGCTTGGCCAGGGGTTCCTACAATGAGCAGTTCTTC.